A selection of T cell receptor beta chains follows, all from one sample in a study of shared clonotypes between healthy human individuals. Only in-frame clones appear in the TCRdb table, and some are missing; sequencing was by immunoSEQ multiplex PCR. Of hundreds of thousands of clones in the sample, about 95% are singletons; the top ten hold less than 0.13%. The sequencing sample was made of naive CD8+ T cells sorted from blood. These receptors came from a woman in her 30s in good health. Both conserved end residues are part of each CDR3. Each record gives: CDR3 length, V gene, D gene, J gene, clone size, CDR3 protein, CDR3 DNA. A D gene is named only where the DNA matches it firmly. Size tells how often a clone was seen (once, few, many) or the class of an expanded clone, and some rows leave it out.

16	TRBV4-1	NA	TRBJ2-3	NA	CASSQVWRDRTDTQYF	TGCGCCAGCAGCCAAGTATGGAGGGACCGCACAGATACGCAGTATTTT
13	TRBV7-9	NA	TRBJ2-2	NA	CASSATLSGELFF	TGTGCCAGCAGCGCAACCTTATCCGGGGAGCTGTTTTTT
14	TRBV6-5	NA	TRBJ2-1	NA	CASSYSVINNEQFF	TGTGCCAGCAGTTACTCGGTTATAAACAATGAGCAGTTCTTC
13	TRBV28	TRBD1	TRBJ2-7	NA	CASSGDRTYEQYF	TGTGCCAGCAGTGGGGACAGAACCTACGAGCAGTACTTC
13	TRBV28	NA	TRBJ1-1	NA	CASSVGQLTEAFF	TGTGCCAGCAGCGTCGGACAGCTCACTGAAGCTTTCTTT
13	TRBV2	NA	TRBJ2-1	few	CASSDAVYNEQFF	TGTGCCAGCAGTGATGCGGTCTACAATGAGCAGTTCTTC
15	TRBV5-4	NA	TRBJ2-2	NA	CASSLGALGAGELFF	TGTGCCAGCAGCTTGGGGGCCCTTGGGGCCGGGGAGCTGTTTTTT
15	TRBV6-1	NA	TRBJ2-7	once	CATKIRQFSSYEQYF	TGTGCCACCAAGATAAGACAGTTCAGCTCCTACGAGCAGTACTTC
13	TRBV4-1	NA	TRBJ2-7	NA	CASSQGGVSEQYF	TGCGCCAGCAGCCAAGGAGGAGTGAGCGAGCAGTACTTC
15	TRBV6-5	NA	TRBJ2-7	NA	CASSYSWEPRYEQYF	TGTGCCAGCAGTTACAGTTGGGAACCCCGTTACGAGCAGTACTTC
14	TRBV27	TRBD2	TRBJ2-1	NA	CATRLAGDYNEQFF	TGTGCCACCAGACTAGCGGGAGACTACAATGAGCAGTTCTTC
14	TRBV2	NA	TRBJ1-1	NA	CASSGWQVNTEAFF	TGTGCCAGCAGTGGCTGGCAGGTCAACACTGAAGCTTTCTTT
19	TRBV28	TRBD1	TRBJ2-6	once	CASNHRKGQGVSGANVLTF	TGTGCCAGCAATCATCGAAAGGGACAGGGGGTGTCTGGGGCCAACGTCCTGACTTTC
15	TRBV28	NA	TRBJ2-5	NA	CASSFRPGRKETQYF	TGTGCCAGCAGTTTTCGCCCGGGACGGAAAGAGACCCAGTACTTC
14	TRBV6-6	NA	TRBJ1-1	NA	CASRPASGNTEAFF	TGTGCCAGCAGACCTGCCTCGGGGAACACTGAAGCTTTCTTT
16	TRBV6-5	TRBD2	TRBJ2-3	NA	CASSYGWREGLAPQYF	TGTGCCAGCAGTTACGGGTGGCGGGAGGGCCTAGCCCCGCAGTATTTT
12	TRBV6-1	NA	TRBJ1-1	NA	CAVAPVNTEAFF	TGTGCCGTCGCGCCCGTGAACACTGAAGCTTTCTTT
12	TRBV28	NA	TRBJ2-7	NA	CASSLGLYEQYF	TGTGCCAGCAGTTTAGGCCTTTACGAGCAGTACTTC
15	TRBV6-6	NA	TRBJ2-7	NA	CASTSAVDGLYEQYF	TGTGCCAGCACTTCAGCGGTGGACGGACTCTACGAGCAGTACTTC
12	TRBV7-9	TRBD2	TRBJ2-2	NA	CASSRTSGELFF	TGTGCCAGCAGTCGGACTAGCGGGGAGCTGTTTTTT
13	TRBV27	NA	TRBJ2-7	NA	CASSLGTSYEQYF	TGTGCCAGCAGTTTAGGAACGTCCTACGAGCAGTACTTC
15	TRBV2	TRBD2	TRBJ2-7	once	CASRGPGGTSYEQYF	TGTGCCAGCAGAGGGCCGGGGGGGACCTCCTACGAGCAGTACTTC
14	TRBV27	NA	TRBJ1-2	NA	CASSLVTGPYGYTF	TGTGCCAGCAGTTTAGTTACAGGCCCCTATGGCTACACCTTC
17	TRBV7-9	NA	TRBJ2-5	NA	CASTHGRLLASRETQYF	TGTGCCAGCACCCATGGGCGGCTCCTAGCCTCCCGGGAGACCCAGTACTTC
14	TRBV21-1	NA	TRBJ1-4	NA	CASSPRLANEKLFF	TGTGCCAGCAGCCCGAGGCTAGCAAATGAAAAACTGTTTTTT
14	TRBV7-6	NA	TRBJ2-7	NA	CASSLSLADYEQYF	TGTGCCAGCAGCTTATCTCTAGCAGACTACGAGCAGTACTTC
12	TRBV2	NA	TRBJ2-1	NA	CASKVFRNEQFF	TGTGCCAGCAAAGTATTTCGCAATGAGCAGTTCTTC
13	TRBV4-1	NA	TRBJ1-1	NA	CASSLLPDTEAFF	TGCGCCAGCAGCCTTCTCCCGGACACTGAAGCTTTCTTT
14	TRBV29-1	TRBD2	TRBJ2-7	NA	CSVEGLAGPNEQYF	TGCAGCGTTGAGGGACTAGCGGGACCCAACGAGCAGTACTTC
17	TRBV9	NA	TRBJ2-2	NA	CASSINHGLSPSGELFF	TGTGCCAGCAGCATAAACCACGGACTATCCCCGTCCGGGGAGCTGTTTTTT
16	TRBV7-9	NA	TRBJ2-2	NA	CASSLLPLNPGGELFF	TGTGCCAGCAGCTTACTTCCCCTAAATCCAGGCGGGGAGCTGTTTTTT
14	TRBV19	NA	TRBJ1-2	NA	CATLPGTNLGGYTF	TGTGCCACTCTTCCCGGGACCAACCTGGGAGGCTACACCTTC